This TCR beta chain was found in a study of cytomegalovirus exposure and HLA in healthy donors. Primers for the PCR totalled 60 Vbeta and 13 Jbeta. Assay used: immunoSEQ multiplex PCR; TCRdb lists only in-frame clones, some missing. Seen here are about 150,000 clones, roughly four fifths observed once, and the top ten hold approximately 1.4%. Trimming took 0 bases from V and 4 from J; bases not matched to a gene: 3. The CDR3 totals 15 residues. CDR1 and CDR2 (germline): SGDLS, YYNGEE. Whole-study results and caveats: Indistinguishable V segments, including TRBV6-2 and TRBV6-3, were excluded. For TCR beta chains, V- and J-gene trimming was later linked to a missense DCLRE1C variant. In an earlier analysis, most TCR beta V segments were productive about 87% or about 30% of the time.

Turning to this clone: Its antigen is not known.

The chain has TRBV9 and TRBJ2-7; 11 positions match TRBD2. The source of this sequence is a man aged 18 to 30 in good health and CMV-seronegative. The sample taken for sequencing was PBMCs. CDR3 loop: CASSVATSGSYEQYF. CDR3 sequence (DNA): TGTGCCAGCAGCGTAGCAACTAGCGGGAGTTACGAGCAGTACTTC.